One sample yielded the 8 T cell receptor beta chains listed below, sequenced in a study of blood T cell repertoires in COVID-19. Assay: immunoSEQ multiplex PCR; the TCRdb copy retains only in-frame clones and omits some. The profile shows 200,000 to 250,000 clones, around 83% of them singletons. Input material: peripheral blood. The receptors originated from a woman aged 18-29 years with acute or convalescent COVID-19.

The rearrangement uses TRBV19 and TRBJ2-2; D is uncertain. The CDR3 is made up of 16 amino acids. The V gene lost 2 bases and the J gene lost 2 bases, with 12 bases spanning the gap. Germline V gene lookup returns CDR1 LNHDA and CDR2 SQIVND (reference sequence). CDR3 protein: CASSIIPGTNTGELFF. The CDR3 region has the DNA TGTGCCAGTAGTATAATCCCAGGTACCAACACCGGGGAGCTGTTTTTT.

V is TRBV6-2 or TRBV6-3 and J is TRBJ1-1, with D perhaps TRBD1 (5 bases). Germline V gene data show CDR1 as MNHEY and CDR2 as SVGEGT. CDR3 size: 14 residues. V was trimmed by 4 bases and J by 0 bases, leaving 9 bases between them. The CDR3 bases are TGTGCCAGCAGTTTTGACAGCTTGAACACTGAAGCTTTCTTT. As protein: CASSFDSLNTEAFF.

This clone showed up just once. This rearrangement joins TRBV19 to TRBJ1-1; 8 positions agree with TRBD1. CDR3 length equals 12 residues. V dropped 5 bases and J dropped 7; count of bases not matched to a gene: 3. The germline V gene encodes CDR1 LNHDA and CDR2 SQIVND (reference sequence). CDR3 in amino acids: CASSPGQGEAFF. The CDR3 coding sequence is TGTGCCAGTAGTCCCGGACAGGGTGAAGCTTTCTTT. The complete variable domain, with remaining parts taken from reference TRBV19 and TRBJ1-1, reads DGGITQSPKYLFRKEGQNVTLSCEQNLNHDAMYWYRQDPGQGLRLIYYSQIVNDFQKGDIAEGYSVSREKKESFPLTVTSAQKNPTAFYLCASSPGQGEAFFGQGTRLTVV.

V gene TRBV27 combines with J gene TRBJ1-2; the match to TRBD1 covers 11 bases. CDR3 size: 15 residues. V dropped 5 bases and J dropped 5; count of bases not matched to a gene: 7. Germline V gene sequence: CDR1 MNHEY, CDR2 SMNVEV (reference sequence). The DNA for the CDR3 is TGTGCCAGCAGTCAAAGGGACAGGGGGTGGTATGGCTACACCTTC. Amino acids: CASSQRDRGWYGYTF.

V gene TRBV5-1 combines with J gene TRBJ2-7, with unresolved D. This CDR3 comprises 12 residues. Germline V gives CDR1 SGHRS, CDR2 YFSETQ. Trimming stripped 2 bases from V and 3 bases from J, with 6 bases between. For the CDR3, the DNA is TGCGCCAGCAGCTTTGATAGCTACGAGCAGTACTTC. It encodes CASSFDSYEQYF. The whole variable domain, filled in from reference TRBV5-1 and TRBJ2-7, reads KAGVTQTPRYLIKTRGQQVTLSCSPISGHRSVSWYQQTPGQGLQFLFEYFSETQRNKGNFPGRFSGRQFSNSRSEMNVSTLELGDSALYLCASSFDSYEQYFGPGTRLTVT.

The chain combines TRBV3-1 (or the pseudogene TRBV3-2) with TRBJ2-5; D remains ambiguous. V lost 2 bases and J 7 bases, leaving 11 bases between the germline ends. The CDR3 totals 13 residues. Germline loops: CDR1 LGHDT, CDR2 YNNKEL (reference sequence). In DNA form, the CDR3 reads TGTGCCAGCAGCCAATCCAGGTTCGGGACCCAGTACTTC. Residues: CASSQSRFGTQYF.

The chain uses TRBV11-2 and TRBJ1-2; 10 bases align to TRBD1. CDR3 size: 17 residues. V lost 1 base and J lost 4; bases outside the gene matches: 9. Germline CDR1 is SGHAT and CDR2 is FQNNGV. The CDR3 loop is CASSLGQGAYYVYGYTF. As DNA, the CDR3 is TGTGCCAGCAGCTTAGGACAGGGGGCATATTACGTCTATGGCTACACCTTC.

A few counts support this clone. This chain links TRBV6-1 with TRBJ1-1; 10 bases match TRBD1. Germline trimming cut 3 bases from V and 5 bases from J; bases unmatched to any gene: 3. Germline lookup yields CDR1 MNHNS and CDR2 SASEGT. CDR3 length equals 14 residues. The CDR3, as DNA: TGTGCCAGCAGTGAGGACAGGGGGGTGACTGAAGCTTTCTTT. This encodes CASSEDRGVTEAFF.